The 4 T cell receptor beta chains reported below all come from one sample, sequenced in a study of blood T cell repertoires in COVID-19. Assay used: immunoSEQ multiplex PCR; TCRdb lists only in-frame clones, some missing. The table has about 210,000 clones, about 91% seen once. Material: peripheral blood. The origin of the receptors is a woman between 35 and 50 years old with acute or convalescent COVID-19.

CDR3 loop: CASSPRRGSGGSDTQYF. DNA of the CDR3: TGTGCCAGCAGCCCGCGGAGAGGTAGCGGGGGGTCAGATACGCAGTATTTT. The rearrangement joins TRBV7-2 to TRBJ2-3; TRBD2 aligns across 10 bases. Trimming took 5 bases from V and 4 from J; bases not matched to a gene: 12. From germline, CDR1 is SGHTA and CDR2 FQGNSA. CDR3 size: 17 residues.

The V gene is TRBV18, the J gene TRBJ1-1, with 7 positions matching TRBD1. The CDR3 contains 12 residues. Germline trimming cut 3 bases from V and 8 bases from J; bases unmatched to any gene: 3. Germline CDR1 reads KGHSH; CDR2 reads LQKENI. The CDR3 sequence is CASSPGTEEAFF. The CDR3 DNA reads TGTGCCAGCTCACCGGGGACAGAAGAAGCTTTCTTT.

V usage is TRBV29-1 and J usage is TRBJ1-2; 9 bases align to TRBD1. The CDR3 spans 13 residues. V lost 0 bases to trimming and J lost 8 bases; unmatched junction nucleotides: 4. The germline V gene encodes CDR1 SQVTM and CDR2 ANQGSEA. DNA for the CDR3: TGCAGCGTTGAAGACAACAGGGGGCCCGGCTACACCTTC. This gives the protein CSVEDNRGPGYTF.

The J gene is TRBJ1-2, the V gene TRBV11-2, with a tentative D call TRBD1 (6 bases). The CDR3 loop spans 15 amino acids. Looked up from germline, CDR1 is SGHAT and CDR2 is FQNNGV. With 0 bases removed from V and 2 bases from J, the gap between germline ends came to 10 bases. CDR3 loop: CASSLEPTGNYGYTF. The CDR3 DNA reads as TGTGCCAGCAGCTTAGAACCCACAGGGAACTATGGCTACACCTTC. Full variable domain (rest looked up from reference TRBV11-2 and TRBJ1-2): EAGVAQSPRYKIIEKRQSVAFWCNPISGHATLYWYQQILGQGPKLLIQFQNNGVVDDSQLPKDRFSAERLKGVDSTLKIQPAKLEDSAVYLCASSLEPTGNYGYTFGSGTRLTVV.